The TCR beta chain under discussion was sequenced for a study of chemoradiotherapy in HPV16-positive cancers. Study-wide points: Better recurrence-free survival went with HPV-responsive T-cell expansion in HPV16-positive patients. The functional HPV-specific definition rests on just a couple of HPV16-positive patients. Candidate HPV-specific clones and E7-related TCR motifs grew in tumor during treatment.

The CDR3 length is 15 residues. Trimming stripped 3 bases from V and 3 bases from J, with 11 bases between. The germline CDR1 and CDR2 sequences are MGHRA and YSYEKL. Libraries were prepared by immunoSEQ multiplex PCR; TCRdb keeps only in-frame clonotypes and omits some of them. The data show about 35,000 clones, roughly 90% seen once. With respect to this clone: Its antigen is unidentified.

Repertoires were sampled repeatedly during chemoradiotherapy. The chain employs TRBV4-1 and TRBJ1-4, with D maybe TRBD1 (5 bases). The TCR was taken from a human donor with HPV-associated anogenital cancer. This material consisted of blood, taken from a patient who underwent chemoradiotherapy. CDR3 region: CASSHAGTSNEKLFF. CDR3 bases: TGCGCCAGCAGCCACGCCGGGACTTCTAATGAAAAACTGTTTTTT.